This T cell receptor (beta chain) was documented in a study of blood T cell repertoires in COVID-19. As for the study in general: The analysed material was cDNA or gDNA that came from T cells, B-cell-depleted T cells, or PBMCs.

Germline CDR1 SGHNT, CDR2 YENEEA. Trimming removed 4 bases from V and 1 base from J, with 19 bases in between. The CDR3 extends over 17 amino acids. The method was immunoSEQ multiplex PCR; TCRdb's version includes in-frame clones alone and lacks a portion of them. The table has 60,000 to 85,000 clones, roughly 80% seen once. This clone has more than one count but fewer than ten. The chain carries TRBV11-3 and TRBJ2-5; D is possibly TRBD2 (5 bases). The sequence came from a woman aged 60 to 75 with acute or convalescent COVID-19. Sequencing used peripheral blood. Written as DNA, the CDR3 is TGTGCCAGCAGCTCGGGCGGGTGGCAGGAGATCCAAGAGACCCAGTACTTC. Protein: CASSSGGWQEIQETQYF. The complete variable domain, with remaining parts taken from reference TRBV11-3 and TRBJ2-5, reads EAGVVQSPRYKIIEKKQPVAFWCNPISGHNTLYWYLQNLGQGPELLIRYENEEAVDDSQLPKDRFSAERLKGVDSTLKIQPAELGDSAVYLCASSSGGWQEIQETQYFGPGTRLLVL.